This record concerns one TCR beta chain sequence. Here immunoSEQ multiplex PCR was the method, and the copy in TCRdb shows in-frame clones only, minus some. Of about 12,000 clones listed, 90% are singletons. Germline V gene data show CDR1 as SGHRS and CDR2 as YFSETQ. Trimming cost V 4 bases and J 9 bases; bases outside gene matches: 9. The CDR3 consists of 15 residues. This sample is drawn from a study of chemoradiotherapy in HPV16-positive cancers. Sampling was performed from a patient who underwent chemoradiotherapy. The rearrangement links TRBV5-1 to TRBJ2-1, with 11 bases identical to TRBD1. This sequence was found in a human donor with HPV-associated anogenital cancer. The CDR3 reads CASSVGQGAWAEQFF. In DNA form, the CDR3 reads TGCGCCAGCAGCGTTGGACAGGGGGCGTGGGCTGAGCAGTTCTTC.